Below are 21 T cell receptor beta chains sequenced from a single sample in a study of post-analysis software for immune sequencing data. The library was made from cDNA and included unique molecular identifiers. MiXCR, run by TCRdb on the PCR reads, gives a single entry per CDR3 protein. The repertoire holds under 200,000 distinct CDR3 sequences, with under 40% as singletons. This specimen consisted of blood, obtained after autologous hematopoietic stem cell transplantation. The receptors here all came from a girl between 5 and 17 years old with multiple sclerosis.

This clonotype was counted at least ten times. V gene TRBV3-1 combines with J gene TRBJ2-7, with 7 bases lining up with TRBD1. Losses at the gene ends were 4 bases for V and 2 bases for J; bases not matched to a gene: 11. The germline CDR1 and CDR2 sequences are LGHDT and YNNKEL (reference sequence). The CDR3 sequence is 16 residues long. As DNA, the CDR3 is TGTGCCAGCAGCCTAAGCTACAGGGGACGCACCTACGAGCAGTACTTC. Its translation is CASSLSYRGRTYEQYF.

The table lists this clonotype with many counts. The V call is TRBV27, the J call TRBJ1-6; 7 nucleotides align to TRBD1. Germline CDR1 reads MNHEY; CDR2 reads SMNVEV (reference sequence). The CDR3 has 14 residues. Trimming removed 1 base from V and 6 bases from J; junction bases left unmatched: 0. The DNA of the CDR3 is TGTGCCAGCAGTTTATACAGGGGTAATTCACCCCTCCACTTT. Protein product: CASSLYRGNSPLHF.

The chain has TRBV11-3 and TRBJ2-5, with 10 bases matching TRBD1. V dropped 5 bases and J dropped 5; count of bases not matched to a gene: 2. Germline V gene sequence: CDR1 SGHNT, CDR2 YENEEA. CDR3 length: 13 amino acids. In DNA form, the CDR3 reads TGTGCCAGCAGCCAGGGACAGGGGGAGACCCAGTACTTC. It translates to CASSQGQGETQYF.

The chain recombines TRBV7-2 with TRBJ2-5; 10 bases map to TRBD2. This CDR3 has 16 amino acids. CDR1 and CDR2 (germline): SGHTA, FQGNSA. J gave up 0 bases and V 5 bases, and 6 bases lay outside the gene matches. The CDR3 region has the DNA TGTGCCAGCAGCCACTCTAGCGGGAGAGACCAAGAGACCCAGTACTTC. Encoded protein: CASSHSSGRDQETQYF.

This clonotype showed up just a few times. The DNA for the CDR3 is TGTGCCAGCAGCCAAGGGCTGGATTTTGGGACCTACGAGCAGTACTTC. Amino acid sequence: CASSQGLDFGTYEQYF. V and J are TRBV3-1 and TRBJ2-7; no clear D. CDR3 length: 16 amino acids. Trimming shortened V by 1 base and J by 2 bases, and 15 bases separated the two germline ends. In germline, CDR1 is LGHDT, CDR2 YNNKEL (reference sequence).

V usage is TRBV5-1 and J usage is TRBJ2-5; 9 nucleotides align to TRBD1. Germline V gene lookup returns CDR1 SGHRS and CDR2 YFSETQ. The length of the CDR3 is 17 residues. Unmatched junction bases numbered 13, after V lost 2 bases and J lost 5 bases. CDR3 sequence: CASSFGPGTGIGETQYF. Written as DNA, the CDR3 is TGCGCCAGCAGCTTCGGACCCGGGACAGGGATAGGCGAGACCCAGTACTTC.

The chain joins TRBV29-1 to TRBJ2-5, with 7 nucleotides matching TRBD2. V was clipped by 0 bases and J by 4 bases; unmatched bases: 5. The V gene's germline CDR1 is SQVTM and CDR2 ANQGSEA. This CDR3 comprises 14 residues. The CDR3 spells CSVEDPREGETQYF. The CDR3, as DNA: TGCAGCGTTGAAGACCCCAGGGAGGGAGAGACCCAGTACTTC.

This clonotype was counted only a few times. J is TRBJ1-2 and V is TRBV29-1, with TRBD1 as a possible D gene (6 bases). The CDR3 length is 16 residues. Trimming took 4 bases from V and 3 from J, leaving 21 bases between them. Germline V gene sequence: CDR1 SQVTM, CDR2 ANQGSEA. CDR3 DNA: TGCAGCGTTGTAGGGAGATTAGACAGGACCGACTATGGCTACACCTTC. This sequence encodes CSVVGRLDRTDYGYTF.

In its sample, this clonotype was seen many times. This chain uses TRBV24-1 with TRBJ2-5; 7 bases align to TRBD2. V lost 4 bases to trimming and J lost 7 bases; unmatched junction nucleotides: 8. The CDR3 spans 14 residues. Germline CDR1 KGHDR, CDR2 SFDVKD. CDR3 DNA sequence: TGTGCCACCAGTGAGACCGGGACTACGGGGACCCAGTACTTC. It encodes CATSETGTTGTQYF.

The chain has TRBV5-1 and TRBJ1-6; possibly TRBD1 for D (5 bases). V lost 4 bases and J lost 5, with 13 bases in between. The CDR3 extends over 15 amino acids. Germline V gene sequence: CDR1 SGHRS, CDR2 YFSETQ. The CDR3 region is CASSPGTADNSPLHF. In nucleotides, the CDR3 is TGCGCCAGCAGCCCCGGGACGGCTGATAATTCACCCCTCCACTTT. The full variable domain, completed using reference TRBV5-1 and TRBJ1-6, is KAGVTQTPRYLIKTRGQQVTLSCSPISGHRSVSWYQQTPGQGLQFLFEYFSETQRNKGNFPGRFSGRQFSNSRSEMNVSTLELGDSALYLCASSPGTADNSPLHFGNGTRLTVT.

The genes are TRBV4-2 and TRBJ2-1; D is perhaps TRBD2 (5 bases). The CDR3 sequence is 17 residues long. The germline CDR1 and CDR2 sequences are LGHNA and YNFKEQ. V was trimmed by 3 bases and J by 0 bases, leaving 15 bases between them. CDR3 in DNA: TGTGCCAGCAGCCAGCCGAACTGGAGGAGCTCCTACAATGAGCAGTTCTTC. The encoded protein is CASSQPNWRSSYNEQFF.

As concerns this clonotype: One junction end disagrees with the germline gene, perhaps due to a read error. The V gene is TRBV10-3, the J gene TRBJ2-1, with D possibly matching TRBD2 (6 bases). The CDR3 runs to 15 residues. Per germline, CDR1 ENHRY and CDR2 SYGVKD. CDR3 nucleotide sequence: TGTGCCACCAGTGATGGAGGGCTAGAGGGTTGGGAGCAGTTCTTC. It is translated as CATSDGGLEGWEQFF.

In its sample, this clonotype was seen many times. The rearrangement joins TRBV11-2 to TRBJ2-3; 13 positions match TRBD2. This CDR3 has 15 amino acids. Trimming took 5 bases from V and 4 from J; bases not matched to a gene: 3. Germline V gene sequence: CDR1 SGHAT, CDR2 FQNNGV. CDR3 protein: CASSRTSGSADTQYF. DNA of the CDR3: TGTGCCAGCAGCAGGACTAGCGGGAGCGCAGATACGCAGTATTTT.

This clonotype was counted a few times. The chain combines TRBV7-2 with TRBJ2-1; 7 positions agree with TRBD2. Germline V gene lookup returns CDR1 SGHTA and CDR2 FQGNSA. CDR3 length equals 17 residues. V dropped 1 base and J dropped 0; count of bases not matched to a gene: 6. The CDR3 protein is CASSLVALAHSYNEQFF. The CDR3 bases are TGTGCCAGCAGCTTAGTTGCACTAGCGCACTCCTACAATGAGCAGTTCTTC. Drawing the rest from reference TRBV7-2 and TRBJ2-1, the complete variable domain is GAGVSQSPSNKVTEKGKDVELRCDPISGHTALYWYRQSLGQGLEFLIYFQGNSAPDKSGLPSDRFSAERTGGSVSTLTIQRTQQEDSAVYLCASSLVALAHSYNEQFFGPGTRLTVL.

Ten or more counts support this clonotype. The CDR3 loop is CASSQELAGKQFF. The CDR3 coding sequence is TGTGCCAGCAGCCAAGAATTAGCGGGAAAGCAGTTCTTC. V and J are TRBV14 and TRBJ2-1, with 8 bases that match TRBD2. The V gene's germline CDR1 is SGHDN and CDR2 FVKESK. The CDR3 is 13 residues long. The junction had 3 bases not matched to a gene; V was cut back by 0 bases and J by 11 bases.

The chain joins TRBV13 to TRBJ2-1, with D tentatively TRBD1 (6 bases). The CDR3 is 13 amino acids. Germline V lookup: CDR1 PRHDT, CDR2 FYEKMQ (reference sequence). Trimming left V 6 bases short and J 8 bases short, with 14 bases between. In nucleotides, the CDR3 is TGTGCCAGCAGTTTCGGACAGTTGGATGAGCAGTTCTTC. Protein product: CASSFGQLDEQFF.

This clonotype was counted a single time. V is TRBV29-1 and J is TRBJ1-6; unclear D gene. V was clipped by 6 bases and J by 9 bases, with 15 bases between them. Germline V gene sequence: CDR1 SQVTM, CDR2 ANQGSEA. The CDR3 contains 13 residues. Here the CDR3 reads CSVALRGGSPLHF. Here the CDR3 DNA reads TGCAGCGTCGCGCTACGGGGAGGTTCACCCCTCCACTTT.

This clonotype was seen a handful of times. J is TRBJ2-5 and V is TRBV5-1; D is possibly TRBD1 or TRBD2 (5 bases each). V dropped 2 bases and J dropped 2 bases, with 7 bases sitting between them. Per germline, CDR1 SGHRS and CDR2 YFSETQ. The CDR3 covers 13 residues. The CDR3 sequence is CASSLEGQETQYF. CDR3 DNA sequence: TGCGCCAGCAGCTTAGAGGGGCAAGAGACCCAGTACTTC.

The chain couples TRBV28 to TRBJ2-7, with D possibly being TRBD2 (5 bases). Trimming took 5 bases from V and 5 from J, leaving 16 bases between them. CDR3 length equals 14 residues. CDR1 MDHEN and CDR2 SYDVKM come from the germline V gene. The chain's CDR3 is CASSHIIGGNEQYF. CDR3 nucleotides: TGTGCCAGCAGTCACATCATAGGAGGCAACGAGCAGTACTTC.

This sequence joins TRBV5-4 and TRBJ2-7, with D perhaps matching TRBD2 (5 bases). The CDR3 is 15 residues long. CDR1 SGHNT and CDR2 YYREEE come from the germline V gene (reference sequence). The V and J ends lost 0 bases and 5 bases respectively, with 15 bases between them. This CDR3 reads CASSLGGPNRDEQYF. Here the CDR3 DNA reads TGTGCCAGCAGCTTGGGAGGGCCGAATAGGGACGAGCAGTACTTC.

This clonotype came up a few times. The chain recombines TRBV27 with TRBJ1-4; TRBD1 aligns across 8 bases. CDR3 length equals 14 residues. With 8 bases clipped from V and 7 bases from J, the junction kept 9 bases outside the gene matches. CDR1 and CDR2 (germline): MNHEY, SMNVEV (reference sequence). The CDR3 sequence: CASARQGRGEKLFF. CDR3 nucleotides: TGTGCCAGCGCAAGACAGGGGCGGGGTGAAAAACTGTTTTTT.